This T cell receptor (beta chain) was recovered during a study of blood T cells in healthy people across ages. Trimming cost V 7 bases and J 4 bases, with 15 bases left between them. Per the germline V gene, CDR1 is SNHLY and CDR2 is FYNNEI. This CDR3 contains 14 residues. This clonotype came up a few times. Together with a sample-barcoded 5' primer, a J-beta primer mix was included in a second PCR lasting about 6 to 12 cycles. TCRdb fed the 5' RACE reads into MiXCR, producing one record per CDR3 protein. Of some 1,000,000 distinct CDR3 sequences in the sample, under 30% were seen once. The data also belong to a second study, concerning T cells of mothers and their children.

The origin of this receptor is a girl aged 2 to 10 in good health. The sequenced material came from blood. The rearrangement joins TRBV2 to TRBJ2-3, with D possibly TRBD2 on 5 matching bases. Written as DNA, the CDR3 is TGTGCCAGCACCACGACCCTAGCAGCAGATACGCAGTATTTT. This sequence encodes CASTTTLAADTQYF.